The entry below gives a single T cell receptor (beta chain) sequence along with its context. Its antigen is as yet unknown. These data belong to a study of shared clonotypes between healthy human individuals. Study-wide results and limits: Sequencing depth was predicted to influence how clonotypes are shared among donors.

With 2 bases clipped from V and 6 bases from J, the junction kept 1 base outside the gene matches. The CDR3 contains 12 residues. Germline CDR1 reads MDHEN; CDR2 reads SYDVKM. Splitting of each subset's genomic DNA was done evenly across several immunoSEQ plates. Clones were read by immunoSEQ multiplex PCR, and TCRdb kept only the in-frame ones, dropping some. The data contain 2.3 million or so clones, roughly 93% of them singletons. The specimen was naive CD4+ T cells from PBMCs. Described subset: CD45RA+ positively selected. This TCR was sampled from a man aged 18 to 35 in good health. Some clones in this sample may be carry-over from other donors' samples. V is TRBV28 and J is TRBJ2-7; TRBD2 matches at 7 bases. Here the CDR3 DNA reads TGTGCCAGCAGTTTAGCGGGAGTCGAGCAGTACTTC. Translated: CASSLAGVEQYF.